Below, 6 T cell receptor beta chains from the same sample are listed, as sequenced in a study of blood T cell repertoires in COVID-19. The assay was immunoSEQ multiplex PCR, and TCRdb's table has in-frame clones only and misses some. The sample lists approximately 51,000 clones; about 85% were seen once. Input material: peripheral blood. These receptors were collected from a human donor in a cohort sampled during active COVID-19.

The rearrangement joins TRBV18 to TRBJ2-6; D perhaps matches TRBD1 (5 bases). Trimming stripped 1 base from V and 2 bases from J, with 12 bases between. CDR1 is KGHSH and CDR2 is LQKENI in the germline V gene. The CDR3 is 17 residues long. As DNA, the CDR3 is TGTGCCAGCTCACCACGGGGTAGGGGCGCTGGGGCCAACGTCCTGACTTTC. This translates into CASSPRGRGAGANVLTF.

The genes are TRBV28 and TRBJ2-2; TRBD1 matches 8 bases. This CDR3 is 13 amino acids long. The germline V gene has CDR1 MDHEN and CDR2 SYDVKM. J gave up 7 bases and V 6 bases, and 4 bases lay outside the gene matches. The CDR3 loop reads CASSPGGSGELFF. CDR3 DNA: TGTGCCAGCAGCCCAGGGGGCAGCGGGGAGCTGTTTTTT.

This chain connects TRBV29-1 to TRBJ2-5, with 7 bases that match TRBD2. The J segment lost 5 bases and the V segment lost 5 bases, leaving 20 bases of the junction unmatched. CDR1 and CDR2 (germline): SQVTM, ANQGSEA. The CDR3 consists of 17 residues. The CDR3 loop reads CSVPTMGGGPSGETQYF. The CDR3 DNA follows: TGCAGCGTTCCAACTATGGGGGGAGGGCCCTCGGGGGAGACCCAGTACTTC.

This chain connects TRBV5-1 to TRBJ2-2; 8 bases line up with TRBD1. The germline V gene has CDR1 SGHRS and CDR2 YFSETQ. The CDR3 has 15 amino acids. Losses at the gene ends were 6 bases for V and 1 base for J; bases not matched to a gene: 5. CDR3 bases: TGCGCCAGCAAAATCGGGACAGGGAACACCGGGGAGCTGTTTTTT. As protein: CASKIGTGNTGELFF.

The CDR3 loop is CASSGTGGINQPQHF. In nucleotides, the CDR3 is TGTGCCAGCAGCGGGACAGGGGGCATCAATCAGCCCCAGCATTTT. The J gene is TRBJ1-5, the V gene TRBV6-5, with 12 bases lining up with TRBD1. Losses at the gene ends were 6 bases for V and 3 bases for J; bases not matched to a gene: 3. The germline V gene has CDR1 MNHEY and CDR2 SVGAGI. This CDR3 is built from 15 residues.

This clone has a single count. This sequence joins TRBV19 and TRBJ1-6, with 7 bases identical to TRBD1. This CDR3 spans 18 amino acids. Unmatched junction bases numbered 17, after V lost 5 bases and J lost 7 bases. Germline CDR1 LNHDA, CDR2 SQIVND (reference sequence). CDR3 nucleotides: TGTGCCAGTAGTTCCACCGCTGCGACAGGGCTGGGAAATTCACCCCTCCACTTT. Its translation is CASSSTAATGLGNSPLHF.